This passage covers 25 T cell receptor beta chains from one sample sequenced in a study of blood T cell repertoires in COVID-19. Clones were read by immunoSEQ multiplex PCR, and TCRdb kept only the in-frame ones, dropping some. The data contain hundreds of thousands of clones, about 87% of them seen just once; the ten biggest clones take up 2.3%. The sequenced sample was peripheral blood. These receptors originate from a woman aged 55-70 years with COVID-19, enrolled during active disease.

This clone showed up just a few times. This sequence joins TRBV7-6 and TRBJ1-6; TRBD1 aligns across 10 bases. The CDR3 is 15 amino acids. Germline values: CDR1 SGHVS, CDR2 FNYEAQ. V was clipped by 0 bases and J by 10 bases; unmatched bases: 3. Here the CDR3 reads CASSLAGTGDSPLHF. CDR3 bases: TGTGCCAGCAGCTTAGCCGGGACAGGGGACTCACCCCTCCACTTT. The full variable domain, in which reference TRBV7-6 and TRBJ1-6 provide the parts outside the CDR3, is GAGVSQSPRYKVTKRGQDVALRCDPISGHVSLYWYRQALGQGPEFLTYFNYEAQQDKSGLPNDRFSAERPEGSISTLTIQRTEQRDSAMYRCASSLAGTGDSPLHFGNGTRLTVT.

This rearrangement joins TRBV30 to TRBJ2-7, with 12 positions matching TRBD1. The CDR3 spans 14 residues. V dropped 1 base and J dropped 6; count of bases not matched to a gene: 4. Germline CDR1 GTSNPN, CDR2 SVGIG (reference sequence). The DNA of the CDR3 is TGTGCCTGGAGTGCGGGACAGGGGGCGTTCGAGCAGTACTTC. This sequence encodes CAWSAGQGAFEQYF.

This chain connects TRBV6-5 to TRBJ2-7, with 9 bases fitting TRBD1. The CDR3 has 13 amino acids. Trimming took 4 bases from V and 5 from J; bases not matched to a gene: 3. The germline V gene encodes CDR1 MNHEY and CDR2 SVGAGI. CDR3 DNA sequence: TGTGCCAGCAGTTGGGACAGGGCCCACGAGCAGTACTTC. Its protein product is CASSWDRAHEQYF.

The chain couples TRBV11-3 to TRBJ2-6, with a possible D match to TRBD2 (7 bases). V was pared by 1 base and J by 2 bases, with 9 bases between. Germline V CDR1 and CDR2: SGHNT, YENEEA. The CDR3 totals 16 residues. This CDR3 is CASSLGGGTGANVLTF. CDR3 DNA sequence: TGTGCCAGCAGCTTAGGCGGGGGCACTGGGGCCAACGTCCTGACTTTC.

The chain uses TRBV2 and TRBJ1-5; D is uncertain. V was cut by 3 bases and J by 4 bases, with 7 bases left in between. CDR1 is SNHLY and CDR2 is FYNNEI in the germline V gene. CDR3 length: 13 residues. Here the CDR3 reads CASSEAGNQPQHF. CDR3 nucleotides: TGTGCCAGCAGTGAGGCAGGAAATCAGCCCCAGCATTTT.

This clone was seen only a few times. In DNA form, the CDR3 reads TGTGCCAGCAGCGTGGACAGGGGATCTCAGCCCCAGCATTTT. Encoded protein: CASSVDRGSQPQHF. The chain links TRBV7-9 to TRBJ1-5; 9 bases are shared with TRBD1. The V and J ends lost 5 bases and 6 bases, in that order; junction bases with no gene match: 5. Germline lookup yields CDR1 SEHNR and CDR2 FQNEAQ (reference sequence). The CDR3 extends over 14 amino acids.

This sequence joins TRBV5-5 and TRBJ1-6; TRBD1 aligns across 8 bases. Germline V gene lookup returns CDR1 SGHKS and CDR2 YYEKEE (reference sequence). V was clipped by 2 bases and J by 8 bases; unmatched bases: 9. The length of the CDR3 is 16 residues. The CDR3 loop reads CASSFYRGEEDSPLHF. In nucleotides, the CDR3 is TGTGCCAGCAGCTTTTACAGGGGGGAGGAAGATTCACCCCTCCACTTT.

This clone was seen a single time. The chain combines TRBV18 with TRBJ1-2, with D tentatively TRBD1 (5 bases). This CDR3 contains 15 residues. Germline V gene data show CDR1 as KGHSH and CDR2 as LQKENI. Trimming pared 5 bases from V and 1 base from J, leaving 14 bases between. CDR3 nucleotides: TGTGCCAGCTCATTCCCTGGGACTCATAACTATGGCTACACCTTC. Protein product: CASSFPGTHNYGYTF.

This sequence joins TRBV6-5 and TRBJ2-1; D is ambiguous. Germline-derived CDR1 and CDR2 are MNHEY and SVGAGI. The CDR3 is 12 residues long. Trimming removed 6 bases from V and 5 bases from J, with 8 bases in between. The CDR3 reads CASRPTHNEQFF. The CDR3 DNA is TGTGCCAGCAGGCCAACACACAATGAGCAGTTCTTC.

This chain joins TRBV5-1 and TRBJ1-5; D not certain. The V end lost 6 bases, the J end lost 0 bases, and 10 bases lay between the germline ends. Germline V gene lookup returns CDR1 SGHRS and CDR2 YFSETQ. This CDR3 region has 14 residues. The CDR3 loop is CASKRRASNQPQHF. DNA for the CDR3: TGCGCCAGCAAACGGCGGGCTAGCAATCAGCCCCAGCATTTT.

The chain joins TRBV5-5 to TRBJ2-1; the D gene is possibly TRBD1 (6 bases). The germline V gene has CDR1 SGHKS and CDR2 YYEKEE (reference sequence). CDR3 length equals 15 residues. V lost 0 bases, J lost 0 bases, and 7 bases lay in between. CDR3 nucleotide sequence: TGTGCCAGCAGCTTGGTGGACAGCTCCTACAATGAGCAGTTCTTC. Protein: CASSLVDSSYNEQFF.

This chain uses TRBV2 with TRBJ1-2; the match to TRBD1 covers 7 bases. The CDR3 covers 13 residues. In germline, CDR1 is SNHLY, CDR2 FYNNEI. After removal of 5 bases from V and 6 bases from J, the junction contained 6 bases not matched to a gene. This chain's CDR3 is CASSSTGVDGYTF. Here the CDR3 DNA reads TGTGCCAGCAGTTCCACAGGGGTAGATGGCTACACCTTC.

This clone has more than one count but fewer than ten. The V gene is TRBV19, the J gene TRBJ1-1; no reliable D call. The CDR3 contains 14 residues. Germline V gene lookup returns CDR1 LNHDA and CDR2 SQIVND (reference sequence). V was shortened by 8 bases and J by 0 bases, with 13 bases between the two germline ends. The CDR3 region is CASFPGRLNTEAFF. CDR3 coding DNA: TGTGCCAGTTTTCCTGGCAGGTTGAACACTGAAGCTTTCTTT.

This clone showed up just once. Its ends do not fully match the called genes, so a read error is possible. The chain has TRBV7-7 and TRBJ1-5, with 8 bases lining up with TRBD1. The CDR3 spans 17 residues. Germline V gives CDR1 SSHAT, CDR2 FNYEAQ (reference sequence). CDR3 in amino acids: CASSLFGQGPFNQPQHF. CDR3 coding DNA: TGTGCTAGCAGCTTATTCGGACAGGGACCTTTCAATCAGCCCCAGCATTTT.

The chain employs TRBV7-8 and TRBJ1-5, with 11 bases lining up with TRBD1. Germline V gene sequence: CDR1 SGHVS, CDR2 FQNEAQ. CDR3 length equals 17 residues. Germline trimming cut 4 bases from V and 4 bases from J; bases unmatched to any gene: 9. CDR3 coding DNA: TGTGCCAGCAGCTCGATTATCCGGGACAGGGGGAATCAGCCCCAGCATTTT. This gives the protein CASSSIIRDRGNQPQHF. The full variable domain, completed using reference TRBV7-8 and TRBJ1-5, is GAGVSQSPRYKVAKRGQDVALRCDPISGHVSLFWYQQALGQGPEFLTYFQNEAQLDKSGLPSDRFFAERPEGSVSTLKIQRTQQEDSAVYLCASSSIIRDRGNQPQHFGDGTRLSIL.

The chain is built from TRBV9 and TRBJ1-5, with TRBD1 as a possible D gene (5 bases). V was pared by 3 bases and J by 5 bases, with 9 bases between. CDR1 and CDR2 from the germline V gene are SGDLS and YYNGEE. CDR3 length: 13 residues. CDR3 residues: CASSARVDQPQHF. The CDR3, as DNA: TGTGCCAGCAGCGCCAGGGTTGATCAGCCCCAGCATTTT.

This clone was detected only once. The chain joins TRBV19 to TRBJ2-3, with 7 positions matching TRBD2. CDR1 and CDR2 from the germline V gene are LNHDA and SQIVND (reference sequence). The V segment lost 7 bases and the J segment 4 bases; nucleotides outside the gene matches: 5. The CDR3 is 13 amino acids. The CDR3 spells CASTSGAADTQYF. DNA of the CDR3: TGTGCCAGTACGAGCGGGGCGGCAGATACGCAGTATTTT.

This chain joins TRBV10-1 and TRBJ1-5; TRBD1 matches 7 bases. V shed 8 bases and J 2 bases; nucleotides not matched to a gene: 12. CDR1 is WNHNN and CDR2 is SYGVQD in the germline V gene (reference sequence). The CDR3 is made up of 16 amino acids. CDR3 coding DNA: TGCGCCAGCCCCGACAGGGATTGGTACGGCAATCAGCCCCAGCATTTT. Translation: CASPDRDWYGNQPQHF.

This chain joins TRBV5-5 and TRBJ1-1; a weak D match, TRBD1 (6 bases). V shed 6 bases and J shed 1 base, with 13 bases lying between them. The CDR3 contains 14 residues. The germline gives CDR1 SGHKS, CDR2 YYEKEE (reference sequence). The CDR3 DNA sequence: TGTGCCAGCACCCTCTGGGGGCCGAACACTGAAGCTTTCTTT. Translated: CASTLWGPNTEAFF.

The chain combines TRBV10-2 with TRBJ2-6, with 9 bases lining up with TRBD1. The CDR3 runs 17 residues. Unmatched junction bases numbered 10, after V lost 10 bases and J lost 0 bases. Germline V CDR1 and CDR2: WSHSY, SAAADI. CDR3 in amino acids: CATRLGQGFSGANVLTF. DNA for the CDR3: TGCGCCACCCGACTGGGACAGGGCTTCTCTGGGGCCAACGTCCTGACTTTC.

V and J are TRBV28 and TRBJ1-1; D might be TRBD1 (6 bases). The V gene's germline CDR1 is MDHEN and CDR2 SYDVKM. The CDR3 totals 16 residues. The V end lost 2 bases, the J end lost 0 bases, and 13 bases lay between the germline ends. CDR3 nucleotide sequence: TGTGCCAGCAGTTTAGGGGGGGCGCCGATGAACACTGAAGCTTTCTTT. It yields the protein CASSLGGAPMNTEAFF.

This rearrangement joins TRBV11-2 to TRBJ2-2; 7 positions agree with TRBD2. This CDR3 is built from 15 residues. The germline gives CDR1 SGHAT, CDR2 FQNNGV. Losses at the gene ends were 6 bases for V and 0 bases for J; bases not matched to a gene: 4. This chain's CDR3 is CASRRAGSNTGELFF. CDR3 nucleotide sequence: TGTGCCAGCAGGAGAGCGGGGTCGAACACCGGGGAGCTGTTTTTT.

The genes are TRBV28 and TRBJ2-1; 7 bases map to TRBD2. Germline V gene lookup returns CDR1 MDHEN and CDR2 SYDVKM. The CDR3 spans 16 residues. The V gene end was trimmed by 5 bases and the J gene end by 9 bases; junction bases not matched to a gene: 16. The CDR3 protein is CASSGVGFSWGGEQFF. Written as DNA, the CDR3 is TGTGCCAGCAGTGGCGTCGGGTTCTCTTGGGGGGGTGAGCAGTTCTTC.

V and J are TRBV6-1 and TRBJ2-3; 7 bases align to TRBD2. The trim removed 3 bases at V and 1 base at J, leaving 7 bases unmatched. The CDR3 is 16 amino acids. Germline CDR1 reads MNHNS; CDR2 reads SASEGT. Written as DNA, the CDR3 is TGTGCCAGCAGTGAGGGGCTAGCGGTCCGCACAGATACGCAGTATTTT. It encodes CASSEGLAVRTDTQYF.

This chain links TRBV6-5 with TRBJ1-1; TRBD1 aligns across 9 bases. Trimming removed 8 bases from V and 1 base from J; junction bases left unmatched: 2. This CDR3 region has 13 residues. Germline CDR1 is MNHEY and CDR2 is SVGAGI. This chain's CDR3 is CASEGQGNTEAFF. The CDR3 DNA reads as TGTGCCAGCGAGGGACAGGGGAACACTGAAGCTTTCTTT.